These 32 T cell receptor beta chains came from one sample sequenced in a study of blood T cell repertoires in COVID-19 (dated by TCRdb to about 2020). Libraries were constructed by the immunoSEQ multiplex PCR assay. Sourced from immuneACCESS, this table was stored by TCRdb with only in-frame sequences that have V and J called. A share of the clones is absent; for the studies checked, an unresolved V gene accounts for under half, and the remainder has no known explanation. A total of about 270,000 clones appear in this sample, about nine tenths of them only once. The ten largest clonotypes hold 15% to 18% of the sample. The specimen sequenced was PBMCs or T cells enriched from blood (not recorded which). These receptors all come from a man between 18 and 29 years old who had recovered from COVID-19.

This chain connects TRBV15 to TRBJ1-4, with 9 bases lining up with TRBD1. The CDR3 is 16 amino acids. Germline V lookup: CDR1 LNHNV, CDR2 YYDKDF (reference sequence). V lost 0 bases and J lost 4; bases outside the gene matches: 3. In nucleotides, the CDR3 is TGTGCCACCAGCAGAGACCCGGGACAGGGTAATGAAAAACTGTTTTTT. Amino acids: CATSRDPGQGNEKLFF.

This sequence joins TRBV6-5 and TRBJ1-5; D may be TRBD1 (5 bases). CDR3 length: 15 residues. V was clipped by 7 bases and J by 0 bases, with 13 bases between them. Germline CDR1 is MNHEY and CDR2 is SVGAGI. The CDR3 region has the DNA TGTGCCAGCACCACAGGCCTATATAGCAATCAGCCCCAGCATTTT. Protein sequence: CASTTGLYSNQPQHF.

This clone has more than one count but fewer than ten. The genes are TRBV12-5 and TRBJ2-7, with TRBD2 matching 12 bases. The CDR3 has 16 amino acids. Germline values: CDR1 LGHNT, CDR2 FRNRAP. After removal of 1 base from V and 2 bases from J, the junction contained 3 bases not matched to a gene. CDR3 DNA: TGTGCTAGTGGTTTGGCTCGGACTAGCGGGGCCTACGAGCAGTACTTC. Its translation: CASGLARTSGAYEQYF.

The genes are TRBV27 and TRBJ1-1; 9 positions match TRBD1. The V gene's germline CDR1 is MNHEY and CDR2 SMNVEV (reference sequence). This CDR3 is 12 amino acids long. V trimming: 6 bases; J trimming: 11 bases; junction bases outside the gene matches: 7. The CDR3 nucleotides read TGTGCCAGCAGACAACAGGGGGCGCGTGCTTTCTTT. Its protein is CASRQQGARAFF.

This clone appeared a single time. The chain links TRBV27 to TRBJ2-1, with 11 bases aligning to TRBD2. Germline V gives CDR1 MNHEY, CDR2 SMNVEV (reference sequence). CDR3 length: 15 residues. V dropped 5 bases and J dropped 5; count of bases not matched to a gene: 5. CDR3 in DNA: TGTGCCAGCAGTAAGACTAGCGGGGTAAACAATGAGCAGTTCTTC. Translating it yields CASSKTSGVNNEQFF.

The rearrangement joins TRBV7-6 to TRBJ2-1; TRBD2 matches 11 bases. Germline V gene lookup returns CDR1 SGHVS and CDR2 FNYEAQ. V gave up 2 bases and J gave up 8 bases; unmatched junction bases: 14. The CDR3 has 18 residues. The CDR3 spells CASSLRLAGLRATDEQFF. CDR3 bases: TGTGCCAGCAGCTTACGACTAGCGGGGTTACGGGCAACGGATGAGCAGTTCTTC. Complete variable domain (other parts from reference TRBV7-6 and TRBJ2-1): GAGVSQSPRYKVTKRGQDVALRCDPISGHVSLYWYRQALGQGPEFLTYFNYEAQQDKSGLPNDRFSAERPEGSISTLTIQRTEQRDSAMYRCASSLRLAGLRATDEQFFGPGTRLTVL.

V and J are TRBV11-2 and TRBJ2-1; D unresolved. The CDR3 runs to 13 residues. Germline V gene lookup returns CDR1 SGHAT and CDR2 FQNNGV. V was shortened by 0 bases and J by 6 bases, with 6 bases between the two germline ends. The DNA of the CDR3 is TGTGCCAGCAGCTTAGAATCGTCCAATGAGCAGTTCTTC. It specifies CASSLESSNEQFF.

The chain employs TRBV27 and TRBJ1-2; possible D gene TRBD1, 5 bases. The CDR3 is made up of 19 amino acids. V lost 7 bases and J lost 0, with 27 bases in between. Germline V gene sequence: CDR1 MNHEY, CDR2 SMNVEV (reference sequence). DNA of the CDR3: TGTGCCAGCACTTCCGGGCCTCTGGATCGTTCCAGGGCTAACTATGGCTACACCTTC. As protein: CASTSGPLDRSRANYGYTF.

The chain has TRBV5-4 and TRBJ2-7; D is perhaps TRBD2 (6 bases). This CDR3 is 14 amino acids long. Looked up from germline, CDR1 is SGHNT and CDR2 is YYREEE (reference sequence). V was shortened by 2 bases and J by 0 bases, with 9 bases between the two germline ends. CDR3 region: CASSFRESSYEQYF. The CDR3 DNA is TGTGCCAGCAGCTTCCGGGAGTCCTCCTACGAGCAGTACTTC. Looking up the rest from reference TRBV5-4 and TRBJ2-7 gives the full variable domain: ETGVTQSPTHLIKTRGQQVTLRCSSQSGHNTVSWYQQALGQGPQFIFQYYREEENGRGNFPPRFSGLQFPNYSSELNVNALELDDSALYLCASSFRESSYEQYFGPGTRLTVT.

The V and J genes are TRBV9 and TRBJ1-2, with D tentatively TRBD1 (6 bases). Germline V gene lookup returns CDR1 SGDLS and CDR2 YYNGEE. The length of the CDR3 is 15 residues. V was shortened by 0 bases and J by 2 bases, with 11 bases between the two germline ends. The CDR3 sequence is CASSVEGTGNYGYTF. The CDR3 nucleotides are TGTGCCAGCAGCGTAGAGGGCACAGGGAACTATGGCTACACCTTC.

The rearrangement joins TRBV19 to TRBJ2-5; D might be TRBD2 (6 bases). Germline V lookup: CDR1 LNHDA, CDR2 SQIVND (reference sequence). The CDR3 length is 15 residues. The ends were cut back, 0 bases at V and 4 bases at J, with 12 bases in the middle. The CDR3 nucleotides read TGTGCCAGTAGTATAGAAGGGGCTAGCGTAGAGACCCAGTACTTC. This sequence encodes CASSIEGASVETQYF.

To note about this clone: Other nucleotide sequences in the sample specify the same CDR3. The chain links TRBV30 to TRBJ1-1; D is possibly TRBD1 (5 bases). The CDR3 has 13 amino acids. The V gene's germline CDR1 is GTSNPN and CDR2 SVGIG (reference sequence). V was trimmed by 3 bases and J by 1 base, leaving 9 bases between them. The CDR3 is CAWSGQGNTEAFF. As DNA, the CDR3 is TGTGCCTGGAGCGGTCAGGGGAACACTGAAGCTTTCTTT.

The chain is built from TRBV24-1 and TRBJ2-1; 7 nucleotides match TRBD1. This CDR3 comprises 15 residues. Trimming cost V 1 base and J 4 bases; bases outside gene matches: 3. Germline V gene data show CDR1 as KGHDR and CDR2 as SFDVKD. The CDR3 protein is CATSDFTGEYNEQFF. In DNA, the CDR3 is TGTGCCACCAGTGATTTTACAGGGGAATACAATGAGCAGTTCTTC.

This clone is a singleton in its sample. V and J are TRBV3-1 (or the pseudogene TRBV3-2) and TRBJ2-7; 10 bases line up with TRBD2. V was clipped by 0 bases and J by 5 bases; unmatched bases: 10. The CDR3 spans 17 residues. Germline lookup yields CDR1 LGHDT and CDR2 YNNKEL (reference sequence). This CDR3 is CASSQEWASGSINEQYF. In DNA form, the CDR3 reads TGTGCCAGCAGCCAAGAATGGGCTAGCGGGAGTATAAACGAGCAGTACTTC.

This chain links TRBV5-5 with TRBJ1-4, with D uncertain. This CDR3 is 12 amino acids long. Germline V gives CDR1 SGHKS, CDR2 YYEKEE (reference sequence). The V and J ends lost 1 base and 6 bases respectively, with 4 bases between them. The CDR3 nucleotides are TGTGCCAGCAGCTTGTTCGATGAAAAACTGTTTTTT. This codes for CASSLFDEKLFF.

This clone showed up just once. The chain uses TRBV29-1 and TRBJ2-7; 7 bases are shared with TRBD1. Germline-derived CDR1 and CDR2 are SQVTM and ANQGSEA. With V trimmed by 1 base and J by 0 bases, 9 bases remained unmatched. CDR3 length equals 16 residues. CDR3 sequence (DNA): TGCAGCGTTGAAGTGGGGACAGCCTATTACTCCTACGAGCAGTACTTC. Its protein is CSVEVGTAYYSYEQYF.

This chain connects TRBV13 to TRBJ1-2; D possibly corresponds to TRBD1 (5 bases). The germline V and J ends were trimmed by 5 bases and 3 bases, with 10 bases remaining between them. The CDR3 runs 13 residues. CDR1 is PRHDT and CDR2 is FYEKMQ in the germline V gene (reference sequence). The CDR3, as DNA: TGTGCCAGCAGCCAGGGAGGGGACTATGGCTACACCTTC. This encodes CASSQGGDYGYTF.

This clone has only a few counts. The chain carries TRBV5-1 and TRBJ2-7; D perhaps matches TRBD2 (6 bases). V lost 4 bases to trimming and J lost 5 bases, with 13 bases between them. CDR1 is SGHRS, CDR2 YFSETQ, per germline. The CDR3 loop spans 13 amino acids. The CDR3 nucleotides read TGCGCCAGCAGCGGCGGGATCCGGGACGAGCAGTACTTC. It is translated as CASSGGIRDEQYF.

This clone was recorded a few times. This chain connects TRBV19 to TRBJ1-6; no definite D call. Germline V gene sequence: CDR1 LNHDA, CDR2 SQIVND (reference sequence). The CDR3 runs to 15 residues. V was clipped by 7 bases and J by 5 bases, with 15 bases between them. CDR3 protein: CASNSLRRDNSPLHF. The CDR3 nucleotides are TGTGCCAGTAACTCCCTGAGGCGGGATAATTCACCCCTCCACTTT.

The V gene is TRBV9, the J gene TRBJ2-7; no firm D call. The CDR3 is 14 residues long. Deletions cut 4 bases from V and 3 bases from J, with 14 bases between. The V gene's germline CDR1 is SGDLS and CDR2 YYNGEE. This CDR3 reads CASSSTDTNYEQYF. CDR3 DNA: TGTGCCAGCAGCTCTACTGACACGAACTACGAGCAGTACTTC.

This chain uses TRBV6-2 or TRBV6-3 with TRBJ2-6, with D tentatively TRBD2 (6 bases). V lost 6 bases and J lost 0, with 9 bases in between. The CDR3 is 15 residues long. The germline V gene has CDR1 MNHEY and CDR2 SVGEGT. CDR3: CASSWDFSGANVLTF. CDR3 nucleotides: TGTGCCAGCAGCTGGGACTTCTCTGGGGCCAACGTCCTGACTTTC.

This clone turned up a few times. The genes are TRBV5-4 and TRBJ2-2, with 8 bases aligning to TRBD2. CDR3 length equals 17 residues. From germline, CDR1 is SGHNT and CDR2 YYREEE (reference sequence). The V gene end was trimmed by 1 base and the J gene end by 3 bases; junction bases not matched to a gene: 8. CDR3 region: CASSLPSGGRHTGELFF. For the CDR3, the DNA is TGTGCCAGCAGCTTGCCCTCGGGGGGGCGACACACCGGGGAGCTGTTTTTT.

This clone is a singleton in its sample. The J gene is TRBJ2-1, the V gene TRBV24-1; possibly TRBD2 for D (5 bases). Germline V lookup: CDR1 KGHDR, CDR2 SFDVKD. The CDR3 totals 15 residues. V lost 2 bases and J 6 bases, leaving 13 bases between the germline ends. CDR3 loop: CATSDSRSGLNEQFF. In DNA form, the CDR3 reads TGTGCCACCAGTGATTCCAGGAGCGGCCTCAATGAGCAGTTCTTC.

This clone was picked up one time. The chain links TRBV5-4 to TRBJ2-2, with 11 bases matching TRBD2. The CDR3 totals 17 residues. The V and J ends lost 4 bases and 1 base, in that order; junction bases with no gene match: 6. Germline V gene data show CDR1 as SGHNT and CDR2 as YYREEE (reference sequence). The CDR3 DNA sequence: TGTGCCAGCAGCCCGGGACTAGCGGCACAGAACACCGGGGAGCTGTTTTTT. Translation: CASSPGLAAQNTGELFF.

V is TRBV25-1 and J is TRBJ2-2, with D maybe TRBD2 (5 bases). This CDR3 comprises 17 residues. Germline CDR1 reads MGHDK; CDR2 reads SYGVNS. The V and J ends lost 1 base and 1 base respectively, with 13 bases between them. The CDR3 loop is CASSEFGAGGNTGELFF. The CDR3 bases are TGTGCCAGCAGTGAATTCGGCGCGGGTGGGAACACCGGGGAGCTGTTTTTT.

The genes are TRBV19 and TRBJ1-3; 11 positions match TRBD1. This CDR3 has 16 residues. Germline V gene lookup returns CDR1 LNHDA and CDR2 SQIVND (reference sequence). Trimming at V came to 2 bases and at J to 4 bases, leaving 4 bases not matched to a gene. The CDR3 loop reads CASSIIGTGGGNTIYF. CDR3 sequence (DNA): TGTGCCAGTAGTATAATCGGGACAGGGGGGGGAAACACCATATATTTT.

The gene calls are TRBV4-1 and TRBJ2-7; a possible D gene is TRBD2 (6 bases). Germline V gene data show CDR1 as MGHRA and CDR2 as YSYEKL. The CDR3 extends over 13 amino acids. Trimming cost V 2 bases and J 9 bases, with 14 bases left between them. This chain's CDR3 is CASSQFRLEAQYF. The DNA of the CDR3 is TGCGCCAGCAGCCAATTTAGACTAGAGGCGCAGTACTTC.

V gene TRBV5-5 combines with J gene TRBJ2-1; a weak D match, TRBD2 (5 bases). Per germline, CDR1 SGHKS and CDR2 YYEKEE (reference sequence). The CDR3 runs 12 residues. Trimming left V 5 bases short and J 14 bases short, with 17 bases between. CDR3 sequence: CASSQLAMAKFF. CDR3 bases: TGTGCCAGCAGTCAGCTAGCAATGGCCAAGTTCTTC.

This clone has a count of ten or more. CDR3 in DNA: TGTGCCAGCAGCTTCTCCGGGGGATGGTACGAGCAGTACTTC. Translating it yields CASSFSGGWYEQYF. The chain employs TRBV11-2 and TRBJ2-7; possibly TRBD2 for D (6 bases). In germline, CDR1 is SGHAT, CDR2 FQNNGV. V lost 3 bases to trimming and J lost 4 bases, with 13 bases between them. This CDR3 contains 14 residues. Based on the CDR3 plus reference TRBV11-2 and TRBJ2-7, the full variable domain is EAGVAQSPRYKIIEKRQSVAFWCNPISGHATLYWYQQILGQGPKLLIQFQNNGVVDDSQLPKDRFSAERLKGVDSTLKIQPAKLEDSAVYLCASSFSGGWYEQYFGPGTRLTVT.

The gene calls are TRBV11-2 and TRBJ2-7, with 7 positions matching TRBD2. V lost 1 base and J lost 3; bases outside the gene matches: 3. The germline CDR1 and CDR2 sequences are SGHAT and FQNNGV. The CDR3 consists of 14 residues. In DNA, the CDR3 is TGTGCCAGCAGCTTAGGAGCGGGGAGCTACGAGCAGTACTTC. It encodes CASSLGAGSYEQYF.

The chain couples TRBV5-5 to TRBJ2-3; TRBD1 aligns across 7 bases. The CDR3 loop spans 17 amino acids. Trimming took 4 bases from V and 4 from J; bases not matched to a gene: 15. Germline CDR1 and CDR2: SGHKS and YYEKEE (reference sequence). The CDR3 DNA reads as TGTGCCAGCAGCCCCGGATCGACAGGGTCGGGACCAGATACGCAGTATTTT. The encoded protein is CASSPGSTGSGPDTQYF.

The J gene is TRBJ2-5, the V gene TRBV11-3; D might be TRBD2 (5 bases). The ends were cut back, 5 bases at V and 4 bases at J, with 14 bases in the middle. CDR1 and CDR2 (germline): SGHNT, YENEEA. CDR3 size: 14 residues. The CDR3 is CASSPGGRPETQYF. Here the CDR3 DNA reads TGTGCCAGCAGCCCCGGAGGCCGGCCAGAGACCCAGTACTTC.